This T cell receptor beta chain was retrieved from a study of breast tumors, draining lymph nodes, adjacent tissues. Points from the study as a whole: The data were judged consistent with most tumor T cells coming from lymph node and expanding in tumor. Tumor T cell lymph node origin was a supported hypothesis, not proven.

The V end was cut by 2 bases, the J end by 3 bases, with 17 bases between. CDR3 length: 16 amino acids. CDR1 is SEHNR, CDR2 FQNEAQ, per germline (reference sequence). In this sample, this clonotype turned up many times. Its antigen remains unknown. Using its own MiXCR run on the multiplex PCR reads, TCRdb lists one record per CDR3 protein. The repertoire includes 290,000 or so distinct CDR3 sequences, about 30% of them detected once, and about 1% sits in the top ten. Samples came from axillary lymph nodes draining the breast cancer. This clonotype was sampled from a female donor with breast cancer. Some clones in this sample may be carry-over from other donors' samples. Sequencing was performed on axillary lymph node tissue. The chain recombines TRBV7-9 with TRBJ2-7; D call uncertain. The CDR3, as DNA: TGTGCCAGCAGCTTAATCGGTGGGCAGGTAGGCTACGAGCAGTACTTC. This codes for CASSLIGGQVGYEQYF.